This T cell receptor beta chain appears in the sequencing data of a study of control samples from healthy donors and cancer patients. Only in-frame clones appear in the TCRdb table, and some are missing; sequencing was by immunoSEQ multiplex PCR. Here the sample spans 170,000 or so clones, 85% to 95% being singletons. There are 15 residues in the CDR3. The germline CDR1 and CDR2 sequences are SGHNT and YYREEE (reference sequence). The ends were cut back, 0 bases at V and 3 bases at J, with 12 bases in the middle. The chain couples TRBV5-4 to TRBJ1-2; weak D call: TRBD1 (6 bases). Input material: blood. This receptor was taken from a woman younger than 30 in good health. The CDR3 reads CASSLAGGADYGYTF. CDR3 sequence (DNA): TGTGCCAGCAGCTTGGCCGGGGGCGCGGACTATGGCTACACCTTC.